One and the same sample provided the 14 T cell receptor beta chains below, sequenced in a study of cytomegalovirus exposure and HLA in healthy donors (dated by TCRdb to about 2017). The library was built by means of the immunoSEQ multiplex PCR assay. The multiplex PCR relied on a mix of 60 forward primers for TCR Vbeta segments and 13 reverse primers for TCR Jbeta segments. This is the immuneACCESS table as TCRdb keeps it, with only in-frame sequences that have V and J called. A part of the clones is gone; compared with another copy, unresolved V genes explain less than half, and the rest is unexplained. Recorded for this sample are some 140,000 clones; about four fifths of them occurred a single time. The top ten clonotypes cover 2.8% of the sample. The sample consisted of PBMCs. Receptors were obtained from a man aged 18 to 29 in good health and CMV-seronegative.

The chain recombines TRBV6-1 with TRBJ2-5; 13 bases agree with TRBD2. In germline, CDR1 is MNHNS, CDR2 SASEGT. This CDR3 region has 17 residues. V gave up 3 bases and J gave up 5 bases; unmatched junction bases: 9. Written as DNA, the CDR3 is TGTGCCAGCAGTGACGTGGGACTAGCGGGGCTCTCTGAGACCCAGTACTTC. It specifies CASSDVGLAGLSETQYF.

This chain links TRBV6-1 with TRBJ2-3; 7 bases are shared with TRBD2. The V and J ends lost 3 bases and 6 bases, in that order; junction bases with no gene match: 6. The CDR3 totals 14 residues. Germline lookup yields CDR1 MNHNS and CDR2 SASEGT. The CDR3 here is CASSDTGGWDTQYF. The CDR3 DNA follows: TGTGCCAGCAGTGATACGGGGGGTTGGGATACGCAGTATTTT.

J is TRBJ1-3 and V is TRBV4-1, with 7 nucleotides matching TRBD1. Looked up from germline, CDR1 is MGHRA and CDR2 is YSYEKL. Trimming removed 1 base from V and 2 bases from J; junction bases left unmatched: 2. This CDR3 is built from 15 residues. CDR3 region: CASSQGQGAGNTIYF. DNA for the CDR3: TGCGCCAGCAGCCAAGGCCAGGGGGCTGGAAACACCATATATTTT.

With respect to this clone: Other DNA sequences of this sample code for an identical CDR3. The V and J genes are TRBV6-1 and TRBJ1-3, with D perhaps TRBD1 (6 bases). The CDR3 sequence is 18 residues long. V lost 4 bases, J lost 4 bases, and 23 bases lay in between. Germline lookup yields CDR1 MNHNS and CDR2 SASEGT. In DNA, the CDR3 is TGTGCCAGCAGTGCGAGGGCAGGGGCCTCCGGTACCGGAAACACCATATATTTT. Encoded protein: CASSARAGASGTGNTIYF.

This chain links TRBV10-1 with TRBJ1-1, with 8 bases lining up with TRBD1. V lost 4 bases to trimming and J lost 3 bases; unmatched junction nucleotides: 19. Germline CDR1 reads WNHNN; CDR2 reads SYGVQD (reference sequence). The CDR3 has 19 amino acids. CDR3 DNA sequence: TGCGCCAGCAGTGTGGGACAGGTCGCCGCGGGGGCAGGTGACACTGAAGCTTTCTTT. Translating it yields CASSVGQVAAGAGDTEAFF.

The V gene is TRBV5-4, the J gene TRBJ1-2; TRBD1 agrees at 7 bases. Trimming at V came to 4 bases and at J to 3 bases, leaving 6 bases not matched to a gene. The CDR3 length is 14 residues. The germline V gene has CDR1 SGHNT and CDR2 YYREEE (reference sequence). The DNA of the CDR3 is TGTGCCAGCAGCCGCCGGGACAGTTACTATGGCTACACCTTC. Residues: CASSRRDSYYGYTF.

The rearrangement links TRBV5-4 to TRBJ1-1; TRBD1 aligns across 12 bases. This CDR3 spans 18 amino acids. The V segment lost 4 bases and the J segment 3 bases; nucleotides outside the gene matches: 13. The V gene's germline CDR1 is SGHNT and CDR2 YYREEE (reference sequence). The CDR3 DNA sequence: TGTGCCAGCAGCACAACCGGGACAGGGGGCGCTCGGGACACTGAAGCTTTCTTT. Translating gives CASSTTGTGGARDTEAFF.

The chain employs TRBV4-1 and TRBJ1-2; TRBD1 might be the D (6 bases). Deletions cut 1 base from V and 0 bases from J, with 15 bases between. This CDR3 comprises 17 residues. Germline V gives CDR1 MGHRA, CDR2 YSYEKL. The CDR3 bases are TGCGCCAGCAGCCAAGCGCATCTCGGACAGACTAACTATGGCTACACCTTC. Translating gives CASSQAHLGQTNYGYTF.

CDR3 sequence (DNA): TGCAGCGTTGATAGCGGACTAGATCAAGAGACCCAGTACTTC. Its protein product is CSVDSGLDQETQYF. The V gene is TRBV29-1, the J gene TRBJ2-5; TRBD2 agrees at 7 bases. With 3 bases clipped from V and 2 bases from J, the junction kept 6 bases outside the gene matches. This CDR3 is built from 14 residues. From germline, CDR1 is SQVTM and CDR2 ANQGSEA.

CDR3 loop: CASSLYENPGGIPSYEQYF. CDR3 coding DNA: TGTGCCAGCAGCTTATACGAGAACCCGGGGGGAATCCCGTCCTACGAGCAGTACTTC. This chain connects TRBV7-9 to TRBJ2-7; 7 bases align to TRBD2. The V gene end was trimmed by 2 bases and the J gene end by 1 base; junction bases not matched to a gene: 17. CDR1 and CDR2 (germline): SEHNR, FQNEAQ (reference sequence). The CDR3 consists of 19 residues. Together with reference TRBV7-9 and TRBJ2-7, the CDR3 gives the full variable domain: DTGVSQNPRHKITKRGQNVTFRCDPISEHNRLYWYRQTLGQGPEFLTYFQNEAQLEKSRLLSDRFSAERPKGSFSTLEIQRTEQGDSAMYLCASSLYENPGGIPSYEQYFGPGTRLTVT.

The V call is TRBV5-5, the J call TRBJ2-5; 8 bases are a match to TRBD2. The CDR3 sequence is 14 residues long. The V gene end was trimmed by 1 base and the J gene end by 5 bases; junction bases not matched to a gene: 4. Germline V CDR1 and CDR2: SGHKS, YYEKEE (reference sequence). CDR3 in DNA: TGTGCCAGCAGCTTGTGGACTAGCTCGGAGACCCAGTACTTC. It specifies CASSLWTSSETQYF.

This chain links TRBV4-1 with TRBJ2-3, with a tentative D call TRBD1 (5 bases). V was clipped by 0 bases and J by 6 bases, with 10 bases between them. This CDR3 comprises 14 residues. Germline V gene data show CDR1 as MGHRA and CDR2 as YSYEKL. CDR3 region: CASSQDWTLDTQYF. Here the CDR3 DNA reads TGCGCCAGCAGCCAAGATTGGACACTGGATACGCAGTATTTT.

This chain connects TRBV10-3 to TRBJ1-2; D gene unclear. The ends were cut back, 0 bases at V and 8 bases at J, with 16 bases in the middle. The CDR3 has 15 residues. Germline loops: CDR1 ENHRY, CDR2 SYGVKD. CDR3 sequence reads: CAISESSLTVLGYTF. The DNA of the CDR3 is TGTGCCATCAGTGAGTCGAGTCTAACAGTCCTAGGCTACACCTTC.

The rearrangement joins TRBV5-1 to TRBJ1-2; 8 bases are a match to TRBD1. The CDR3 has 15 residues. J was trimmed by 14 bases and V by 2 bases; bases with no gene match: 17. Germline CDR1 reads SGHRS; CDR2 reads YFSETQ. The CDR3 DNA reads TGCGCCAGCAGCTTAGACAGGGGAGCGAGATTGGGGTGGACCTTC. This sequence encodes CASSLDRGARLGWTF.